This entry features one TCR beta chain sequence. Antigen: not known. This sample stems from a study of identical twins. Broader study findings: Part of the zero-insertion signal could reflect confounding by invariant MAIT and iNKT cells.

The germline gives CDR1 MNHEY, CDR2 SMNVEV (reference sequence). This CDR3 has 15 residues. Deletions cut 7 bases from V and 0 bases from J, with 16 bases between. Using its own MiXCR run on the 5' RACE reads, TCRdb lists one record per CDR3 protein. The sample records under 300,000 distinct CDR3 sequences, about 13% being singletons. The same sample was also studied in work on yellow fever vaccine responses in identical twins.

The specimen was memory (CD45RO+) T cells sorted from blood. This TCR came from a woman between 18 and 29 years old in good health. The chain recombines TRBV27 with TRBJ2-7; the D gene is possibly TRBD2 (5 bases). This chain's CDR3 is CASTPRAQSSYEQYF. CDR3 sequence (DNA): TGTGCCAGCACCCCGCGGGCACAGAGCTCCTACGAGCAGTACTTC.